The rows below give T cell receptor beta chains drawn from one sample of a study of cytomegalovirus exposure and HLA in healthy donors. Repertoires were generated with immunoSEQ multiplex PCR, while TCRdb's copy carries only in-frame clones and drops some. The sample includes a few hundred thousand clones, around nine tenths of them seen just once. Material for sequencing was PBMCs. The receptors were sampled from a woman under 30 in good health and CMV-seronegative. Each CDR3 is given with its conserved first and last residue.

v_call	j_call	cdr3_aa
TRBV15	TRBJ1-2	CATSREGDRVLF
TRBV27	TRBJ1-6	CASSRGASPLHF
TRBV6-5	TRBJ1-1	CASSYQTGLGLTEAFF
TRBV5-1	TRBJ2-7	CASSLETGLAYEQYF
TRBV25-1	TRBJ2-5	CASSERPGGYQETQYF
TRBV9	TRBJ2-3	CASSVVIAGATDTQYF
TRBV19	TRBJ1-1	CASRGGPEAFF
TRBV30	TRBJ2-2	CAWWRQAVSAGELFF
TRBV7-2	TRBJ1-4	CASSLEGETNEKLFF
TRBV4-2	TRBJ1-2	CASSQDLGDRDGGYGYTF
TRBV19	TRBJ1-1	CASSVVRGTEAFF
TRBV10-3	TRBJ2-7	CAISADFYEQYF
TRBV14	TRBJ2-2	CASSHVGSGIGELFF
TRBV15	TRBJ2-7	CATSGRTGVNEQYF
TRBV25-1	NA	CASRGLGERSYEQYF
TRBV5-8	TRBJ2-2	CASSLTGNTGELFF
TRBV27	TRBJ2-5	CASSLLARETQYF
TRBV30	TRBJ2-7	CAWSVLRTLTYEQYF
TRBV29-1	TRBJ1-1	CSVVDRDGAFF
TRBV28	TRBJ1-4	CASSLLGQGKTNEKLFF
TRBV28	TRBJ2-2	CASSAPTPGGGELFF
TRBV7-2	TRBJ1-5	CASSLDAVSNQPQHF
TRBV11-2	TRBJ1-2	CASSFDRSNYGYTF
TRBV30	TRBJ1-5	CAWSVPDRHNQPQHF
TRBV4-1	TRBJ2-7	CASSHGTGLYEQYF